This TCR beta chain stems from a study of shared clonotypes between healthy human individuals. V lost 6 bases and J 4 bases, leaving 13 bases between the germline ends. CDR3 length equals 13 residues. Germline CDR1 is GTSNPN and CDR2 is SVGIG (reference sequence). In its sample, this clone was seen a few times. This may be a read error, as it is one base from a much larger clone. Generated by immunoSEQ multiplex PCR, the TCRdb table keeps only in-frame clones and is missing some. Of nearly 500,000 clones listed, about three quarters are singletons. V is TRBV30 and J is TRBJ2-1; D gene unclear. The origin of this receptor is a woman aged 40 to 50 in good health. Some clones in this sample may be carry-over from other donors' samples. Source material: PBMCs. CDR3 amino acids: CACTRAGYNEQFF. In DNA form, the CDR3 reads TGTGCCTGTACAAGGGCTGGTTACAATGAGCAGTTCTTC.